The present T cell receptor beta chain was sequenced within a study of CD8+ T cells in alopecia areata. The wider study: A 6-month off-drug phase came after tofacitinib, which had lasted 6 to 18 months. Study-wide results and limits: Mice gave a clearer picture of TCR sharing than patients did, possibly for HLA-related reasons.

On this clone itself: The antigen remains unidentified.

This CDR3 contains 12 residues. Per the germline V gene, CDR1 is SQVTM and CDR2 is ANQGSEA. Between the trimmed V and J ends, which lost 3 bases and 1 base, there was a span of 3 bases. Treatment: oral pan-JAK inhibitor, 5-10 mg twice daily. cDNA reverse transcribed from extracted RNA served as the sequencing template. Clones were sequenced by immunoSEQ multiplex PCR, and TCRdb holds only the in-frame ones, with some missing. The sample lists fewer than 250,000 clones; 64% were seen once. The TCR was taken from a human donor with alopecia areata. The sequences come from CD4+ T cells sorted from blood, collected at week 4, from a patient treated with tofacitinib. The chain uses TRBV29-1 and TRBJ2-2; D gene ambiguous. The CDR3 protein is CSVDENTGELFF. The CDR3, as DNA: TGCAGCGTTGATGAGAACACCGGGGAGCTGTTTTTT.